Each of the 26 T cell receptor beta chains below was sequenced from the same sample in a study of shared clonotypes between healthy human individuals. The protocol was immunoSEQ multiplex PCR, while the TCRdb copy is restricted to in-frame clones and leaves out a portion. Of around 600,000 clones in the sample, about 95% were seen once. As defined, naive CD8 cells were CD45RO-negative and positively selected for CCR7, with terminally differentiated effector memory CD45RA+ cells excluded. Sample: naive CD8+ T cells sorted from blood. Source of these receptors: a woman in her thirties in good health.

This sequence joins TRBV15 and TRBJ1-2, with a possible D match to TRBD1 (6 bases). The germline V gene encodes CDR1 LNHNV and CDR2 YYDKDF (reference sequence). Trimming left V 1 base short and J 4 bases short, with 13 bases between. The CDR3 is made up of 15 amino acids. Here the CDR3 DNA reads TGTGCCACCAGCAGAGGATCGACAGGTAGCTATGGCTACACCTTC. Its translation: CATSRGSTGSYGYTF.

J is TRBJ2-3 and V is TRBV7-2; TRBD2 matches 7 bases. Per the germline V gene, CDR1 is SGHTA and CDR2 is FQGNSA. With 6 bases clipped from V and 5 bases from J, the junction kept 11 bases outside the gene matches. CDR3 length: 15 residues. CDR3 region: CASRPSGMLVDTQYF. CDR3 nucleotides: TGTGCCAGCAGGCCTAGCGGAATGCTTGTAGATACGCAGTATTTT.

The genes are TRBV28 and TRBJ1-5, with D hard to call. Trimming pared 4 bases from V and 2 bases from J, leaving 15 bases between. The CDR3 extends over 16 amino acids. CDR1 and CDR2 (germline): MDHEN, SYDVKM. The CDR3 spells CASSSPVGLGNQPQHF. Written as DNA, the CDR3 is TGTGCCAGCAGTTCCCCCGTCGGGTTGGGCAATCAGCCCCAGCATTTT.

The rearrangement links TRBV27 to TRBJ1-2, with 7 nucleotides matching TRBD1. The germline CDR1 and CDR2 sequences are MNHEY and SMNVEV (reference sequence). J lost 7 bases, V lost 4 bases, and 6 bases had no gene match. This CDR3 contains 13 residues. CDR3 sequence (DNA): TGTGCCAGCAGTTCCGGGACAGTAAGTGGCTACACCTTC. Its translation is CASSSGTVSGYTF.

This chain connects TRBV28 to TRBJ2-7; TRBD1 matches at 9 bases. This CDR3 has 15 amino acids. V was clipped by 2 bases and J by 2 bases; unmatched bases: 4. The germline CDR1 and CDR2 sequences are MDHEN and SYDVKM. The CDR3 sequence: CASSLEQGATYEQYF. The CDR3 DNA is TGTGCCAGCAGTTTAGAACAGGGGGCCACCTACGAGCAGTACTTC.

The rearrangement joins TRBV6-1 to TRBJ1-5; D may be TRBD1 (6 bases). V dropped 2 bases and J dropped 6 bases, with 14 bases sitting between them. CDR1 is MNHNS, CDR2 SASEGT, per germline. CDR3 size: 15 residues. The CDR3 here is CASSETGIRGQPQHF. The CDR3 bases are TGTGCCAGCAGTGAAACAGGGATAAGGGGTCAGCCCCAGCATTTT.

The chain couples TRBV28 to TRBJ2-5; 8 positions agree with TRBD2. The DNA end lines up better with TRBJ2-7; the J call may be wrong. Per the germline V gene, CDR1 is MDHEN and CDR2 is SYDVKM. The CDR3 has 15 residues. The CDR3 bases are TGTGCCAGCAGACCTCTAGCGGGTACCTCCTACGAGCAGTACTTC. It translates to CASRPLAGTSYEQYF.

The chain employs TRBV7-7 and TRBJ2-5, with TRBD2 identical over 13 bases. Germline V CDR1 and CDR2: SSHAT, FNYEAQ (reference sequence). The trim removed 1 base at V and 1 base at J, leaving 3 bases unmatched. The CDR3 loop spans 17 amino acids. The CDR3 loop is CASSLGLAGGLQETQYF. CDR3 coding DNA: TGTGCCAGCAGCTTAGGACTAGCGGGAGGTCTCCAAGAGACCCAGTACTTC.

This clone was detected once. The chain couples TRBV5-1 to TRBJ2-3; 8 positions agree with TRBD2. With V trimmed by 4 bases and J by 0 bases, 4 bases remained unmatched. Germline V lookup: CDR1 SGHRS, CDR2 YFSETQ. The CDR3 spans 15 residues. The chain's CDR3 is CASSHSGTSTDTQYF. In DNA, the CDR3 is TGCGCCAGCAGCCATAGCGGGACCAGCACAGATACGCAGTATTTT.

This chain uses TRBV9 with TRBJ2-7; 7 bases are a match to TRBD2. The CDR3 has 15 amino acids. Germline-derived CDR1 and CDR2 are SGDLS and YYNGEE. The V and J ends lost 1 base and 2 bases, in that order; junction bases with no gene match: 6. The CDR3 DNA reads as TGTGCCAGCAGCGTACGGGGGGAAGGTGCCTACGAGCAGTACTTC. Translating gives CASSVRGEGAYEQYF.

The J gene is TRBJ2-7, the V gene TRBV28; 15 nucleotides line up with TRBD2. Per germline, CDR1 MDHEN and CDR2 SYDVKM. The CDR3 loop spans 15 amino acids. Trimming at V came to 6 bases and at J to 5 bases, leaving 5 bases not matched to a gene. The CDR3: CASRTGTSGRNEQYF. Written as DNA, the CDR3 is TGTGCCAGCAGAACAGGGACTAGCGGGAGGAACGAGCAGTACTTC.

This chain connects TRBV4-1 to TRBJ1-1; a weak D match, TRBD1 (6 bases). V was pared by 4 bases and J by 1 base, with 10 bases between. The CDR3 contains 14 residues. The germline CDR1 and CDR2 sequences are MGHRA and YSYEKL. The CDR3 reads CASSLRTANTEAFF. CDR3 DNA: TGCGCCAGCAGCCTCCGGACAGCGAACACTGAAGCTTTCTTT.

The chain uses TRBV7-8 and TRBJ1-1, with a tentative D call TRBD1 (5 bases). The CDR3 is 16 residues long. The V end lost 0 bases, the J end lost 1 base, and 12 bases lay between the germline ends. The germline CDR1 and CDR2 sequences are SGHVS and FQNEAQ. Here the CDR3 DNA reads TGTGCCAGCAGCTTAGCGGGGGACGGTCGGAACACTGAAGCTTTCTTT. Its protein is CASSLAGDGRNTEAFF.

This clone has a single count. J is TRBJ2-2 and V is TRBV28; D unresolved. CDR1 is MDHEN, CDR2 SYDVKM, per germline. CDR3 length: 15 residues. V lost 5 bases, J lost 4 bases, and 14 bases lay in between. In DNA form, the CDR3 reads TGTGCCAGCAGTCAGATGGAAGTGAGCACCGGGGAGCTGTTTTTT. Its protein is CASSQMEVSTGELFF.

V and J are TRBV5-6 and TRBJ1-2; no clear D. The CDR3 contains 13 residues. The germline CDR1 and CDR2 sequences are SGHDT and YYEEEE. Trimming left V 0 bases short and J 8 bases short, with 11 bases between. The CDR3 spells CASSLGSSEGYTF. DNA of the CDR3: TGTGCCAGCAGCTTGGGGAGTTCAGAGGGCTACACCTTC.

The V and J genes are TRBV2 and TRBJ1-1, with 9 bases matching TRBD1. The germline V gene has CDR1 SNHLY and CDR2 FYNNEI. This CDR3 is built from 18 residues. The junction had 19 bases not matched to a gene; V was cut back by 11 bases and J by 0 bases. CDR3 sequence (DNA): TGTGCCGGGGCTTGGGATGAAAGGGACAGGGCGATGAACACTGAAGCTTTCTTT. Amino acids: CAGAWDERDRAMNTEAFF.

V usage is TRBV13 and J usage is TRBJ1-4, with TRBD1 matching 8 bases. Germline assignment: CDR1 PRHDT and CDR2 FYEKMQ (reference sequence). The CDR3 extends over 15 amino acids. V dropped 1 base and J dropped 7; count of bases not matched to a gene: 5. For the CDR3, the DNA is TGTGCCAGCAGCTTAGAGGCCAGGGGGCGTGAAAAACTGTTTTTT. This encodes CASSLEARGREKLFF.

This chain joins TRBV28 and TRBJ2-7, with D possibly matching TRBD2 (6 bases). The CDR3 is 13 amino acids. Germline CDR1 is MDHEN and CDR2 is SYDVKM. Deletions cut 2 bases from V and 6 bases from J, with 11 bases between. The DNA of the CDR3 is TGTGCCAGCAGTTTACGCGGGGTTTTCGAGCAGTACTTC. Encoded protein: CASSLRGVFEQYF.

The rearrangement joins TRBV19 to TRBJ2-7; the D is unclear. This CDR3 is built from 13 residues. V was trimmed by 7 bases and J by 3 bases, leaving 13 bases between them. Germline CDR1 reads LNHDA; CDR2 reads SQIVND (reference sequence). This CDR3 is CASTGGDYYEQYF. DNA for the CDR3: TGTGCCAGTACAGGCGGAGATTACTACGAGCAGTACTTC.

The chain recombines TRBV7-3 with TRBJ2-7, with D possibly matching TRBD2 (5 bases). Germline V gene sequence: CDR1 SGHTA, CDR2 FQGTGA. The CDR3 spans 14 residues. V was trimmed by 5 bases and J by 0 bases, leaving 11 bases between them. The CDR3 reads CASSPRAGSYEQYF. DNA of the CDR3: TGTGCCAGCAGCCCGAGGGCAGGCTCCTACGAGCAGTACTTC.

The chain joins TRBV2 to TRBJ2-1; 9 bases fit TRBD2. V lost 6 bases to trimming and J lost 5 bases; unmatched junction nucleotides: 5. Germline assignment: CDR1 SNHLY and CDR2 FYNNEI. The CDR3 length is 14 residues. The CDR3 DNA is TGTGCCAGCAGAAGACTAGCGGACCACAATGAGCAGTTCTTC. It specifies CASRRLADHNEQFF. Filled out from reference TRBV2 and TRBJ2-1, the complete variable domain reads EPEVTQTPSHQVTQMGQEVILRCVPISNHLYFYWYRQILGQKVEFLVSFYNNEISEKSEIFDDQFSVERPDGSNFTLKIRSTKLEDSAMYFCASRRLADHNEQFFGPGTRLTVL.

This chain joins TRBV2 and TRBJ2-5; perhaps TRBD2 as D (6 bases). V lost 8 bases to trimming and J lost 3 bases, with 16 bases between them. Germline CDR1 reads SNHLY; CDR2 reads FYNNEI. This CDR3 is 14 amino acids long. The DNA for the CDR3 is TGTGCCAGCGAGCCGCGGGATCTGGAAGAGACCCAGTACTTC. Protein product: CASEPRDLEETQYF.

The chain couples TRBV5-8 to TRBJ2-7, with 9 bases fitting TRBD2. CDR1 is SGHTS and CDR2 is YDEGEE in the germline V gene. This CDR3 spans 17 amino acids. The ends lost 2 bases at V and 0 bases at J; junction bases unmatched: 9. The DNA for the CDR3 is TGTGCCAGCAGCTTTCAGAGCCCGGGACTAGCCTCCTACGAGCAGTACTTC. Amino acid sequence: CASSFQSPGLASYEQYF.

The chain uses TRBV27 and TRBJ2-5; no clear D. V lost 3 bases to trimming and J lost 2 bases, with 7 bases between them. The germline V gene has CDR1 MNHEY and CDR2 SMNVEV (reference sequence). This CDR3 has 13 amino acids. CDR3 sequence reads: CASSLAEQETQYF. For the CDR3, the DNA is TGTGCCAGCAGTTTGGCGGAACAAGAGACCCAGTACTTC.

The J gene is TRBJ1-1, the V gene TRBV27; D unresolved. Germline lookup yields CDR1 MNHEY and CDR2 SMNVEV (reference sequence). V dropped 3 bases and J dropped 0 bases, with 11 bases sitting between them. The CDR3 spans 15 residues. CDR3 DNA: TGTGCCAGCAGTTTCAACACGGCTATGAACACTGAAGCTTTCTTT. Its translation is CASSFNTAMNTEAFF.

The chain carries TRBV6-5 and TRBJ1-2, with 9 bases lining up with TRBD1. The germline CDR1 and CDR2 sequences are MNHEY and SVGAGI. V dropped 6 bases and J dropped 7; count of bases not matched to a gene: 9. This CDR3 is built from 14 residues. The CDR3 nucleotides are TGTGCCAGCAGCCCCCGGGACAGGGTTTTTGGCTACACCTTC. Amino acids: CASSPRDRVFGYTF.